This entry concerns a single T cell receptor beta chain. As yet, its antigen is unknown. This specimen belongs to a study of Tregs in tolerant kidney transplant recipients. General study findings and limits: Expanding Tregs on activated donor B cells appeared to best identify donor-specific TCRbeta clones. Findings come from small patient numbers and require larger validation. This study did not directly address biological reproducibility.

The CDR3 spans 13 residues. The germline V gene has CDR1 SGHRS and CDR2 YFSETQ. The V gene end was trimmed by 4 bases and the J gene end by 6 bases; junction bases not matched to a gene: 6. Mixed chimerism was transient after nonmyeloablative marrow transplants from related graft donors. Unstimulated Tregs (CD4+CD25+CD127-) and CD4+CD25- non-Tregs were sorted from PBMCs. Data came from immunoSEQ multiplex PCR; TCRdb stores just in-frame clones and leaves some out. The profile covers 100,000 or so clones, with roughly 93% appearing a single time and under 2% taken by the ten largest. This receptor was obtained from a human patient who received a combined kidney and bone marrow transplant. Part of the T cells may come from the graft donor. The rearrangement joins TRBV5-1 to TRBJ1-1; 7 positions agree with TRBD1. The sample consisted of CD4+ T cells from blood (PBMCs), taken 12 months after the transplant. The CDR3 loop is CASSPDRAAEAFF. As DNA, the CDR3 is TGCGCCAGCAGCCCCGACAGGGCGGCTGAAGCTTTCTTT. The variable domain in full, completed from reference TRBV5-1 and TRBJ1-1, reads KAGVTQTPRYLIKTRGQQVTLSCSPISGHRSVSWYQQTPGQGLQFLFEYFSETQRNKGNFPGRFSGRQFSNSRSEMNVSTLELGDSALYLCASSPDRAAEAFFGQGTRLTVV.